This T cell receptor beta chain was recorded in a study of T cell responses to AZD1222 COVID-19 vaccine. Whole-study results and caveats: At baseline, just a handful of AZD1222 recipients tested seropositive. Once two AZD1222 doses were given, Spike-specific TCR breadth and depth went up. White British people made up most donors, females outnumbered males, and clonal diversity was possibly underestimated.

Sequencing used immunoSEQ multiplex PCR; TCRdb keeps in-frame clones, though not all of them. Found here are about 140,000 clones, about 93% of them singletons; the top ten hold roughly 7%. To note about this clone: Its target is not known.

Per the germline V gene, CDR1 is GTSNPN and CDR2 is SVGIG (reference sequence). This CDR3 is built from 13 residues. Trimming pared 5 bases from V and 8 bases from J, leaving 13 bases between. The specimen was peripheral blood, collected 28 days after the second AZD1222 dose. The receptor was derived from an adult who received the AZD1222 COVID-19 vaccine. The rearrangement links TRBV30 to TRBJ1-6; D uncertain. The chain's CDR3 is CAWAWRVDSPLHF. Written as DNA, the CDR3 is TGTGCCTGGGCCTGGAGGGTGGATTCACCCCTCCACTTT. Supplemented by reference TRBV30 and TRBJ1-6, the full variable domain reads SQTIHQWPATLVQPVGSPLSLECTVEGTSNPNLYWYRQAAGRGLQLLFYSVGIGQISSEVPQNLSASRPQDRQFILSSKKLLLSDSGFYLCAWAWRVDSPLHFGNGTRLTVT.